Listed below are T cell receptor beta chains from one sample, sequenced in a study of blood T cell repertoires in COVID-19. Only in-frame clones appear in the TCRdb table, and some are missing; sequencing was by immunoSEQ multiplex PCR. The sample has approximately 150,000 clones, approximately 90% seen once. The sample consisted of peripheral blood. These receptors all come from a man aged 18 to 35 with COVID-19, enrolled during active disease. Each CDR3 is given with its conserved first and last residue. Fields, in order: V gene, J gene, D gene, CDR3 DNA, CDR3 protein. D genes are given only for firm matches.

V gene: TRBV28; J gene: TRBJ1-1; D gene: .; CDR3 DNA: TGTGCCAGCAGTTCCCACAGCCCGAACACTGAAGCTTTCTTT; CDR3 protein: CASSSHSPNTEAFF
V gene: TRBV27; J gene: TRBJ1-1; D gene: .; CDR3 DNA: TGTGCCAGCAGTTTATCGCCGGCAGGGGCCCCCACTGAAGCTTTCTTT; CDR3 protein: CASSLSPAGAPTEAFF
V gene: TRBV7-2; J gene: TRBJ1-3; D gene: .; CDR3 DNA: TGTGCCAGCAGCTCAGGTCAGGGACTCTCTGGAAACACCATATATTTT; CDR3 protein: CASSSGQGLSGNTIYF
V gene: TRBV27; J gene: TRBJ2-7; D gene: TRBD2; CDR3 DNA: TGTGCCAGCATCCCAGTAGCGGGAGGGCCCTACGAGCAGTACTTC; CDR3 protein: CASIPVAGGPYEQYF
V gene: TRBV13; J gene: TRBJ2-7; D gene: TRBD1; CDR3 DNA: TGTGCCAGCAAGGGCGGCAGGGGGAACGAGCAGTACTTC; CDR3 protein: CASKGGRGNEQYF
V gene: TRBV7-2; J gene: TRBJ2-7; D gene: .; CDR3 DNA: TGTGCCAGCAGCTTACAAGCTTCCTACGAGCAGTACTTC; CDR3 protein: CASSLQASYEQYF
V gene: TRBV11-2; J gene: TRBJ2-5; D gene: .; CDR3 DNA: TGTGCCAGCAGCTTCCGGGAGTACAGGGAGACCCAGTACTTC; CDR3 protein: CASSFREYRETQYF
V gene: TRBV2; J gene: TRBJ2-1; D gene: TRBD2; CDR3 DNA: TGTGCCAGCAGATTTACTAGCGGGGTATTAAATGAGCAGTTCTTC; CDR3 protein: CASRFTSGVLNEQFF
V gene: TRBV2; J gene: TRBJ1-1; D gene: TRBD1; CDR3 DNA: TGTGCCAGCAGAATAGACAGGGGGTCCACTGAAGCTTTCTTT; CDR3 protein: CASRIDRGSTEAFF
V gene: TRBV5-1; J gene: TRBJ1-1; D gene: .; CDR3 DNA: TGCGCCAGCAGCACCGGGGACACGTTGGAAGCTTTCTTT; CDR3 protein: CASSTGDTLEAFF
V gene: TRBV5-1; J gene: TRBJ2-2; D gene: .; CDR3 DNA: TGCGCCAGCAGCTTTGATGGACTAACGGCGGCCGGGGAGCTGTTTTTT; CDR3 protein: CASSFDGLTAAGELFF
V gene: TRBV9; J gene: TRBJ1-1; D gene: .; CDR3 DNA: TGTGCCAGCAGCTCCCCTGGGCTGACGAACACTGAAGCTTTCTTT; CDR3 protein: CASSSPGLTNTEAFF
V gene: TRBV6-5; J gene: TRBJ1-1; D gene: TRBD1; CDR3 DNA: TGTGCCAGCAGCCGCACCCCGGACAGGGGGCAAGCTTTCTTT; CDR3 protein: CASSRTPDRGQAFF
V gene: TRBV16; J gene: TRBJ2-7; D gene: TRBD2; CDR3 DNA: TGTGCCAGCAGCCATCACGGGGGGTCCAAGGGGCGCGAGCAGTACTTC; CDR3 protein: CASSHHGGSKGREQYF
V gene: TRBV5-1; J gene: TRBJ2-1; D gene: TRBD1; CDR3 DNA: TGCGCCAGCAGCTTGGCCACAGGGGCGTCCTACAATGAGCAGTTCTTC; CDR3 protein: CASSLATGASYNEQFF
V gene: TRBV15; J gene: TRBJ2-1; D gene: .; CDR3 DNA: TGTGCCACTCACGGGAGCAACCACAATGAGCAGTTCTTC; CDR3 protein: CATHGSNHNEQFF
V gene: TRBV19; J gene: TRBJ1-2; D gene: .; CDR3 DNA: TGTGCCAGTAGTAGCGGGGTACCCGGCTATGGCTACACCTTC; CDR3 protein: CASSSGVPGYGYTF
V gene: TRBV18; J gene: TRBJ1-5; D gene: .; CDR3 DNA: TGTGCCAGCTCACCAACGGGGAGAGCTCAGCCCCAGCATTTT; CDR3 protein: CASSPTGRAQPQHF
V gene: TRBV5-4; J gene: TRBJ1-2; D gene: .; CDR3 DNA: TGTGCCAGCAGCCCGGGGGGACCCACGGCGCCTCATGGCTACACCTTC; CDR3 protein: CASSPGGPTAPHGYTF
V gene: TRBV15; J gene: TRBJ2-1; D gene: TRBD2; CDR3 DNA: TGTGCCACCAGCCCGGGACTAGCGGGGTGGGAGCAGTTCTTC; CDR3 protein: CATSPGLAGWEQFF